The sequence of this TCR beta chain was determined in a study of control samples from healthy donors and cancer patients. TCRdb's table, derived via immunoSEQ multiplex PCR, lists solely in-frame clones and lacks some. The repertoire consists of some 150,000 clones, with approximately 92% occurring once and the leading ten covering approximately 3.2%. Sequencing was performed on blood. The TCR was taken from a young man in good health.

The CDR3 coding sequence is TGTGCCAGCAGGCCACAGGGCTCTAACTATGGCTACACCTTC. It specifies CASRPQGSNYGYTF. The rearrangement uses TRBV28 and TRBJ1-2; tentative D call: TRBD1 (6 bases). The V gene's germline CDR1 is MDHEN and CDR2 SYDVKM. Trimming took 6 bases from V and 0 from J, leaving 11 bases between them. The CDR3 contains 14 residues.